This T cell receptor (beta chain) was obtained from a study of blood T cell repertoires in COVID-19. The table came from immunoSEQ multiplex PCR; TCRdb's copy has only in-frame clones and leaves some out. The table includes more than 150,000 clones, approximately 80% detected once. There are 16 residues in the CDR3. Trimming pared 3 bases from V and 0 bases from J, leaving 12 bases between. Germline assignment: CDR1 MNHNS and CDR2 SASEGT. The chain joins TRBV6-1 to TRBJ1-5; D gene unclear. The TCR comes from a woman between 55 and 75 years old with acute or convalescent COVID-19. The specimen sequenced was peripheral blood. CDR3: CASSEKRRNSNQPQHF. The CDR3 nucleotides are TGTGCCAGCAGTGAGAAGAGGAGGAATAGCAATCAGCCCCAGCATTTT.